Listed below are T cell receptor beta chains from one sample, sequenced in a study of shared clonotypes between healthy human individuals. Here immunoSEQ multiplex PCR was the method, and the copy in TCRdb shows in-frame clones only, minus some. The profile shows over 750,000 clones, 90% to 98% of them singletons. The specimen sequenced was naive CD8+ T cells sorted from blood. These receptor sequences come from a man aged 25 to 40 in good health. Both conserved end residues are part of each CDR3. D genes are given only for firm matches. The size of a clone is reported for some rows only, either as once, few or many, or as a class for expanded clones.

J gene,clone size,D gene,V gene,CDR3 length,CDR3 protein,CDR3 DNA
TRBJ2-1,once,.,TRBV5-5,15,CASSLASWNYNEQFF,TGTGCCAGCAGCTTGGCTAGCTGGAATTACAATGAGCAGTTCTTC
TRBJ2-2,.,.,TRBV9,16,CASSVEQGKYTGELFF,TGTGCCAGCAGCGTAGAACAGGGAAAGTACACCGGGGAGCTGTTTTTT
TRBJ1-1,.,TRBD1,TRBV29-1,14,CSVELQGAGTEAFF,TGCAGCGTTGAATTACAGGGGGCTGGTACTGAAGCTTTCTTT
TRBJ2-1,.,TRBD2,TRBV4-2,15,CASSQALALYNEQFF,TGTGCCAGCAGCCAAGCACTAGCGCTTTACAATGAGCAGTTCTTC
TRBJ2-5,.,TRBD1,TRBV11-2,16,CASSVIWTGRGETQYF,TGTGCCAGCAGCGTAATATGGACAGGGAGAGGAGAGACCCAGTACTTC
TRBJ2-5,.,TRBD2,TRBV13,16,CASSLETSGRVETQYF,TGTGCCAGCAGCTTAGAGACTAGCGGGAGGGTTGAGACCCAGTACTTC
TRBJ1-4,.,.,TRBV27,15,CASSGMDHLGTKLFF,TGTGCCAGCAGTGGGATGGACCATCTCGGAACAAAACTGTTTTTT
TRBJ2-7,.,.,TRBV25-1,14,CASSEWRSGEEQYF,TGTGCCAGCAGTGAGTGGCGGTCCGGGGAAGAGCAGTACTTC
TRBJ1-2,.,.,TRBV7-9,14,CASSFASENYGYTF,TGTGCCAGCAGCTTTGCCTCGGAAAACTATGGCTACACCTTC
TRBJ1-1,.,.,TRBV27,14,CASSSTGIHTEAFF,TGTGCCAGCAGCTCGACGGGAATCCACACTGAAGCTTTCTTT
TRBJ2-5,.,TRBD2,TRBV11-2,15,CASSLGAGAQETQYF,TGTGCCAGCAGCTTAGGTGCGGGAGCCCAAGAGACCCAGTACTTC
TRBJ1-2,.,.,TRBV5-1,15,CASSDPYDANYGYTF,TGCGCCAGCAGCGACCCGTACGACGCTAACTATGGCTACACCTTC
TRBJ2-1,.,TRBD2,TRBV7-9,15,CASRLSGSSYNEQFF,TGTGCCAGCAGACTTAGCGGGAGCTCCTACAATGAGCAGTTCTTC
TRBJ1-1,.,.,TRBV11-3,13,CASSLGGATEAFF,TGTGCCAGCAGCTTAGGAGGCGCCACTGAAGCTTTCTTT
TRBJ2-7,.,TRBD2,TRBV7-9,14,CASSLRGTSLRQYF,TGTGCCAGCAGCTTAAGAGGGACTAGCTTAAGGCAGTACTTC
TRBJ2-2,.,TRBD2,TRBV27,16,CASSLGLEGNTGELFF,TGTGCCAGCAGTTTAGGACTAGAAGGGAACACCGGGGAGCTGTTTTTT
TRBJ2-1,.,.,TRBV27,13,CASSPGGYNEQFF,TGTGCCAGCAGTCCTGGGGGGTACAATGAGCAGTTCTTC